This entry features one TCR beta chain sequence. The protocol was immunoSEQ multiplex PCR, while the TCRdb copy is restricted to in-frame clones and leaves out a portion. The sample records 75,000 to 90,000 clones, around nine tenths being singletons. The sample is drawn from a study of technical replicates of blood from several donors. Germline values: CDR1 SGHNT, CDR2 YENEEA. V was cut by 3 bases and J by 0 bases, with 12 bases left in between. The CDR3 has 16 residues. V usage is TRBV11-3 and J usage is TRBJ2-1; D is uncertain. The source material was T cells isolated from PBMCs. The origin of this receptor is a human donor in good health. CDR3 DNA: TGTGCCAGCAGCTTTTCGCGGTCTAGCTCCTACAATGAGCAGTTCTTC. Translation: CASSFSRSSSYNEQFF.